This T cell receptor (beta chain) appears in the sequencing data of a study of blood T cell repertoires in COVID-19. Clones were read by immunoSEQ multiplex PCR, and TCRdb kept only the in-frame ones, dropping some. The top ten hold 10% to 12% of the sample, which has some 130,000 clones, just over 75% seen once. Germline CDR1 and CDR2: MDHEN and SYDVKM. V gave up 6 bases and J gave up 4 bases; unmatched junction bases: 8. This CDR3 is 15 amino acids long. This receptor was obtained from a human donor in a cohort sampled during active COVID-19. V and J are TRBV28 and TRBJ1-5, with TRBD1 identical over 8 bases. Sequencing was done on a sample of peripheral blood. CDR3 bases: TGTGCCAGCAGGTTACAGGGGGTTGGAAATCAGCCCCAGCATTTT. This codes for CASRLQGVGNQPQHF.